This T cell receptor beta chain was profiled in a study of Ad26.COV2.S vaccination and SARS-CoV-2 variants (dated by TCRdb to the early 2020s). Regarding the research as a whole: Donors in the vaccine arm were drawn from COV1001, a multicentre, randomized, double-blind, placebo-controlled phase I-IIa trial testing Ad26.COV2.S in healthy adults. Trial participants were randomized into five groups of five, in which low-dose or high-dose Ad26.COV2.S was given once or twice, or placebo was given on both occasions. A total of some 30 samples were included in the TCR-sequenced set, comprising approximately 20 Ad26.COV2.S vaccine recipients, 5 placebo recipients and 8 SARS-CoV-2 convalescent individuals. Ad26.COV2.S was administered intramuscularly at a dose of 5x10^10 or 1x10^11 viral particles, either as one shot or as two shots given 56 days apart. TCRbeta repertoire sequencing served as the tool for gauging how specific and how broad the SARS-CoV-2-reactive T cell receptors were following Ad26.COV2.S vaccination. Investigators remained blinded to trial group allocation during experiments and outcome assessment.

Worth noting for this clone: The antigen it recognizes is unknown. No much larger clonotype is one base removed from it; base qualities were not supplied.

The treatment or condition label on this specimen signifies: about 20 received Ad26.COV2.S at low or high dose, single or two shots; about 5 received placebo; per-sample allocation not given. For vaccine and placebo recipients, repertoires were sequenced using samples collected on day 63 after the first injection. Cohort 1b enrolled about two dozen adults aged 18-55 years at a single site in Boston, USA, between 29 July and 7 August 2020. Ad26.COV2.S was a replication-incompetent adenovirus type 26 vector that expressed a prefusion-stabilized SARS-CoV-2 spike protein derived from the original Wuhan strain. From the cysteine through the phenylalanine, the CDR3 covers 13 amino acids. Only the CDR3 DNA is retained, 39 bases long and in frame from the first base. Trimming leaves V shorter by 6 bases and J shorter by 4 bases, with the junction holding 3 bases beyond the gene matches. The immunoSEQ Assay was used to sequence TCRbeta CDR3 regions. After extraction, genomic DNA underwent amplification by bias-controlled multiplex PCR, followed by high-throughput sequencing. Per the authors' processing: To quantify the absolute abundance of each unique TCRbeta CDR3 region, sequences were collapsed and filtered. T cell fraction was estimated by normalizing TCRbeta template counts to usable DNA, with usable DNA measured through amplification of reference genes found in all nucleated cells. Repertoire TCRs were annotated as SARS-CoV-2-specific by exact matching of V gene, CDR3 amino acid sequence and J gene to a known reactive TCR set. MIRA supplied the reference SARS-CoV-2 TCR set, which was filtered for enrichment in COVID-19-positive ImmuneCODE repertoires so that public or cross-reactive TCRs were removed. Based on the MIRA antigens, annotated TCRs were further analysed at the level of specific ORF or position within ORF. Depth was the summed frequency of annotated unique rearrangements, while breadth was defined as annotated unique rearrangements over total unique productive rearrangements. TCR breadth was compared between groups using two-sided Wilcoxon rank-sum tests. TCRdb's version of the immuneACCESS table is confined to in-frame rearrangements and falls short of the full clone set. An unresolved V gene accounts for under half of the shortfall where checked; the remainder is of unknown origin. V and J calls and clone size are copied from that table; D and trimming were computed from the DNA. This sample has hundreds of thousands of clones in its table, and 70% to 90% of those were observed once. The ten largest clones represent roughly 1.5% of the sample.

Points the paper makes about the study in general: Higher spike-specific TCR breadth was observed in Ad26.COV2.S recipients than in placebo recipients (P = 0.0014). According to the authors, total T cell responses may have been underestimated by the TCR breadth and depth analyses. After vaccination, spike-specific CD8+ and CD4+ T cell responses were reported to show substantial breadth. The study was not powered to compare responses between vaccine doses or regimens. Vaccine and placebo recipients had similar non-spike TCR breadth, a finding consistent with the vaccine containing only spike.

This receptor chain uses TRBV12-3 or TRBV12-4 and TRBJ2-5, and 9 junction bases match TRBD2. The input for sequencing was peripheral blood, taken in a trial of Ad26.COV2.S vaccine versus placebo. The clonotype comes from a person aged 18-65 years who received the Ad26.COV2.S COVID-19 vaccine or a placebo. The sequence in DNA is TGTGCCAGCAGGCTAGCGGGAACAGAGACCCAGTACTTC. This translates into CASRLAGTETQYF.